This is a list of T cell receptor beta chains from one sample in a study of T cells of healthy individuals. TCRdb independently ran MiXCR on the 5' RACE reads; one entry per CDR3 protein. The sample records over 95,000 distinct CDR3 sequences, 17% being singletons. The receptors stem from a human donor in good health. CDR3s include the opening cysteine and the closing phenylalanine or tryptophan. D genes are given only for firm matches. The size of a clone is reported for some rows only, either as once, few or many, or as a class for expanded clones.

CDR3aa	CDR3nt	len	d_gene	abundance	v_gene	j_gene
CASSGYRNTGELFF	TGTGCCAGCAGTGGCTACAGGAACACCGGGGAGCTGTTTTTT	14	-	many	TRBV6-1	TRBJ2-2
CAISVEDRNTGELFF	TGTGCCATCAGTGTAGAGGACAGGAACACCGGGGAGCTGTTTTTT	15	-	few	TRBV10-3	TRBJ2-2
CSVDLSGSGELFF	TGCAGCGTTGATCTGTCGGGCTCCGGGGAGCTGTTTTTT	13	-	many	TRBV29-1	TRBJ2-2
CASRGADGYTF	TGTGCCAGCAGGGGGGCGGATGGCTACACCTTC	11	-	few	TRBV7-2	TRBJ1-2
CASSQVLTDGRYGYTF	TGCGCCAGCAGCCAAGTTTTGACAGACGGACGCTATGGCTACACCTTC	16	-	many	TRBV4-3	TRBJ1-2
CASSPLGVTGELFF	TGTGCCAGCAGTCCTCTAGGGGTCACCGGGGAGCTGTTTTTT	14	-	-	TRBV6-5	TRBJ2-2
CASSTGTVEKLFF	TGCGCCAGCAGCACCGGGACAGTCGAAAAACTGTTTTTT	13	TRBD1	-	TRBV4-3	TRBJ1-4
CASSVEGQGTSLQYF	TGTGCCAGCAGCGTAGAGGGGCAGGGGACTTCTCTTCAGTACTTC	15	-	-	TRBV9	TRBJ2-4
CASSSAANYGYTF	TGTGCCAGCAGTTCTGCAGCTAACTATGGCTACACCTTC	13	-	few	TRBV12-3/TRBV12-4	TRBJ1-2
CASSLRTSGPYEQYF	TGTGCCAGCAGCTTAAGGACTAGCGGGCCCTACGAGCAGTACTTC	15	TRBD2	-	TRBV7-2	TRBJ2-7
CASSRRDRSGETQYF	TGTGCCAGCAGTAGAAGGGACAGATCCGGGGAGACCCAGTACTTC	15	TRBD1	few	TRBV6-1	TRBJ2-5
CSARDLGYTF	TGCAGTGCTAGAGACCTGGGCTACACCTTC	10	-	many	TRBV20-1	TRBJ1-2
CASSVGGYNSPLHF	TGTGCCAGCAGTGTTGGGGGGTATAATTCACCCCTCCACTTT	14	-	few	TRBV2	TRBJ1-6
CASSPISGGSSYNEQFF	TGTGCCAGCAGCCCCATTTCGGGGGGAAGCTCCTACAATGAGCAGTTCTTC	17	TRBD2	few	TRBV7-9	TRBJ2-1
CASRLRERGNIQYF	TGTGCCAGCAGGCTGCGGGAGCGCGGAAACATTCAGTACTTC	14	TRBD2	few	TRBV6-5	TRBJ2-4
CASGDELNTGELFF	TGTGCCAGTGGGGATGAACTAAACACCGGGGAGCTGTTTTTT	14	-	-	TRBV19	TRBJ2-2
CASSQARLMMDSPLHF	TGCGCCAGCAGCCAAGCGCGACTGATGATGGATTCACCCCTCCACTTT	16	-	many	TRBV4-1	TRBJ1-6
CASSLSDPSYNEQFF	TGTGCCAGCAGTTTGTCTGATCCCTCCTACAATGAGCAGTTCTTC	15	-	-	TRBV7-3	TRBJ2-1
CSARDPRGWTYEQYF	TGCAGTGCTAGAGATCCTCGGGGATGGACCTACGAGCAGTACTTC	15	-	few	TRBV20-1	TRBJ2-7
CASSEVDAQSHTGELFF	TGTGCCAGCAGTGAAGTAGATGCCCAGTCCCACACCGGGGAGCTGTTTTTT	17	-	few	TRBV6-5	TRBJ2-2
CASSVAGQETQYF	TGTGCCAGCAGCGTAGCGGGACAAGAGACCCAGTACTTC	13	-	-	TRBV9	TRBJ2-5
CASSLTTRTYEQYF	TGTGCCAGCAGCCTTACGACGCGAACCTACGAGCAGTACTTC	14	-	-	TRBV7-2	TRBJ2-7
CSARPDLSDTQYF	TGCAGTGCTAGACCGGACCTTTCAGATACGCAGTATTTT	13	-	-	TRBV20-1	TRBJ2-3
CSATRGLRYNSPLHF	TGCAGTGCCACCAGGGGTCTTAGGTATAATTCACCCCTCCACTTT	15	-	-	TRBV20-1	TRBJ1-6
CASSYEGYIGSNQPQHF	TGTGCCAGCAGTTACGAGGGGTACATAGGCAGCAATCAGCCCCAGCATTTT	17	-	-	TRBV6-2/TRBV6-3	TRBJ1-5
CATGTSGGSETQYF	TGTGCCACCGGGACTAGCGGGGGGTCGGAGACCCAGTACTTC	14	TRBD2	-	TRBV12-3/TRBV12-4	TRBJ2-5
CASSLSQGEVGTLHF	TGTGCCAGCAGCTTATCTCAGGGGGAAGTGGGAACCCTCCACTTT	15	TRBD1	-	TRBV5-6	TRBJ1-6
CASSPFTGGLDGNQPQHF	TGTGCCAGCAGTCCGTTCACAGGGGGGCTCGATGGCAATCAGCCCCAGCATTTT	18	TRBD1	many	TRBV6-6	TRBJ1-5
CASSVDDGGGLISYEQYF	TGTGCCAGCAGCGTAGACGACGGGGGGGGCCTCATATCCTACGAGCAGTACTTC	18	TRBD2	few	TRBV9	TRBJ2-7
CASSWGQQYEQYF	TGTGCCAGCAGCTGGGGACAGCAATACGAGCAGTACTTC	13	TRBD1	-	TRBV7-2	TRBJ2-7
CASNRGANYGYTF	TGTGCCAGCAACAGGGGGGCCAACTATGGCTACACCTTC	13	TRBD1	few	TRBV6-2/TRBV6-3	TRBJ1-2
CATSRELAGGNEQFF	TGTGCCACCAGCAGAGAACTAGCGGGAGGGAATGAGCAGTTCTTC	15	TRBD2	few	TRBV15	TRBJ2-1
CASSSVSPNYGYTF	TGTGCCAGCAGTTCGGTCAGCCCAAACTATGGCTACACCTTC	14	-	many	TRBV6-2/TRBV6-3	TRBJ1-2
CASSFSGGAGTDTQYF	TGTGCCAGCAGTTTTAGCGGGGGGGCTGGTACAGATACGCAGTATTTT	16	TRBD2	-	TRBV12-3/TRBV12-4	TRBJ2-3
CASSYGQGGQPQHF	TGTGCCAGCAGTTACGGACAGGGAGGCCAGCCCCAGCATTTT	14	TRBD1	medium-sized	TRBV6-6	TRBJ1-5
CASSLYQNTEAFF	TGTGCCAGCAGCTTATACCAGAACACTGAAGCTTTCTTT	13	-	-	TRBV7-2	TRBJ1-1
CASSAQGGGANVLTF	TGTGCCAGCAGTGCCCAGGGTGGAGGGGCCAACGTCCTGACTTTC	15	-	many	TRBV6-1	TRBJ2-6
CAWSALDRESGETQYF	TGTGCCTGGAGTGCACTCGATCGGGAGTCAGGAGAGACCCAGTACTTC	16	-	few	TRBV30	TRBJ2-5
CSATDSYEQYF	TGCAGCGCGACAGACTCCTACGAGCAGTACTTC	11	-	few	TRBV29-1	TRBJ2-7
CASGSPSGANVLTF	TGTGCCAGCGGAAGCCCCTCTGGGGCCAACGTCCTGACTTTC	14	-	few	TRBV7-8	TRBJ2-6
CASSQDKGANVLTF	TGTGCCAGCAGCCAAGATAAGGGGGCCAACGTCCTGACTTTC	14	-	once	TRBV4-2	TRBJ2-6
CAISEDRGYGYTF	TGTGCCATCAGTGAAGACAGGGGCTATGGCTACACCTTC	13	TRBD1	many	TRBV10-3	TRBJ1-2
CASSYITGYEAFF	TGTGCCAGCAGTTATATTACAGGGTATGAAGCTTTCTTT	13	-	-	TRBV6-5	TRBJ1-1
CASSETSGRLGEQYF	TGTGCCAGCAGTGAGACTAGCGGGAGGCTGGGCGAGCAGTACTTC	15	TRBD2	-	TRBV2	TRBJ2-7
CASSFPQGTSNEQFF	TGTGCCAGCAGTTTCCCTCAGGGTACTTCCAATGAGCAGTTCTTC	15	-	-	TRBV12-3/TRBV12-4	TRBJ2-1
CASSLAGYSNQPQHF	TGTGCCAGCAGCTTGGCAGGATATAGCAATCAGCCCCAGCATTTT	15	-	-	TRBV5-6	TRBJ1-5
CASSHLGGGETQYF	TGTGCCAGCAGCCACCTCGGGGGAGGTGAGACCCAGTACTTC	14	-	few	TRBV7-2	TRBJ2-5
CSASGVSYEQYF	TGCAGTGCTAGCGGGGTTTCCTACGAGCAGTACTTC	12	-	-	TRBV20-1	TRBJ2-7
CASSVDAGRAPDTQYF	TGTGCCAGCAGCGTAGATGCCGGGAGGGCCCCGGATACGCAGTATTTT	16	TRBD2	-	TRBV9	TRBJ2-3
CSASRDRDQPQHF	TGCAGTGCTAGCCGGGACAGGGATCAGCCCCAGCATTTT	13	TRBD1	few	TRBV20-1	TRBJ1-5
CASSSPGRPSTDTQYF	TGTGCCAGCAGTTCCCCCGGGCGGCCTAGCACAGATACGCAGTATTTT	16	-	-	TRBV28	TRBJ2-3
CASSKIAGGIETQYF	TGTGCCAGCAGTAAAATAGCGGGAGGAATAGAGACCCAGTACTTC	15	TRBD2	-	TRBV28	TRBJ2-5
CASSVESRVGTYEQYF	TGCGCCAGCAGCGTCGAGTCACGGGTGGGGACCTACGAGCAGTACTTC	16	-	-	TRBV5-1	TRBJ2-7
CASSQERGETQYF	TGTGCCAGCAGCCAAGAGAGGGGGGAGACCCAGTACTTC	13	-	-	TRBV4-2	TRBJ2-5
CASRWTENTGELFF	TGTGCCAGCAGGTGGACAGAGAACACCGGGGAGCTGTTTTTT	14	-	few	TRBV28	TRBJ2-2